This T cell receptor beta chain came from a study of human T cells and chemical hapten exposure. Whole-study results and caveats: TCRs exceeding 1 in 1000 frequency stayed unchanged with DPC sensitization.

Per the original data handling: Sample TCR totals centred on a median of 95,638, ranging 23,224 to 690,600. TCRdb passed the RACE reads through MiXCR, listing each CDR3 protein once. These V and J calls rely on TCRdb rather than the paper's analysis. The sample lists about 31,000 distinct CDR3 sequences; approximately 7.4% were seen once. Specified time point: healthy volunteer bleed at 2 weeks. The total RNA was obtained from whole blood that was not fractionated. This clonotype was counted many times. Antigen unknown. The CDR3 has 14 residues. The ends were cut back, 3 bases at V and 7 bases at J, with 13 bases in the middle.

The chain employs TRBV12-3 or TRBV12-4 and TRBJ1-5, with D unclear. Material: whole blood. The receptor's source is a human donor in good health. Some clones in this sample may be carry-over from other donors' samples. The CDR3 DNA sequence: TGTGCCAGCAGTTTCTTGCCTGGGTCACAGCCCCAGCATTTT. Translation gives CASSFLPGSQPQHF.